Listed below are T cell receptor beta chains from one sample, sequenced in a study of T cell repertoires in ileal Crohn's disease. The table came from immunoSEQ multiplex PCR; TCRdb's copy has only in-frame clones and leaves some out. The sample lists 4,500 to 5,500 clones, about 77% seen once, with roughly 35% in the top ten. What was sequenced was ileal tissue. All receptors derive from an adult with Crohn's disease. CDR3s include the opening cysteine and the closing phenylalanine or tryptophan. The order of the fields is J gene, clone size, V gene, D gene, CDR3 protein, CDR3 DNA. The D gene is left open where the match is weak. Rows give clone size only sometimes, using once, few, many, or a class for an expanded clone.

TRBJ1-2 - TRBV7-7 - CASSAHPVGGNYGYTF TGTGCCAGCAGCGCGCACCCCGTCGGGGGAAACTATGGCTACACCTTC
TRBJ1-1 - TRBV5-1 - CASSGGTEAFF TGCGCCAGCAGTGGGGGCACTGAAGCTTTCTTT
TRBJ1-1 - TRBV2 - CASSELENTEAFF TGTGCCAGCAGTGAATTAGAGAACACTGAAGCTTTCTTT
TRBJ1-5 - TRBV18 - CASSPLQGTDQPQHF TGTGCCAGCTCACCACTCCAGGGGACGGATCAGCCCCAGCATTTT
TRBJ2-2 - TRBV9 TRBD2 CASSVTLAGRGTGELFF TGTGCCAGCAGCGTAACGCTAGCGGGGCGCGGCACCGGGGAGCTGTTTTTT
TRBJ2-2 - TRBV7-3 - CASSLGTGELFF TGTGCCAGCAGCTTAGGGACCGGGGAGCTGTTTTTT
TRBJ2-7 - TRBV18 TRBD1 CASSPPGQWYEQYF TGTGCCAGCTCGCCCCCGGGACAGTGGTACGAGCAGTACTTC
TRBJ2-7 - TRBV20-1 TRBD2 CSARRGGEQYF TGCAGTGCTCGCCGGGGGGGCGAGCAGTACTTC
TRBJ1-6 - TRBV5-1 - CASSPDRMNSPLHF TGCGCCAGCAGCCCGGACCGAATGAATTCACCCCTCCACTTT
TRBJ2-7 - TRBV19 - CASSTPPRAGGGEQYF TGTGCCAGTAGTACCCCACCCCGGGCTGGCGGTGGCGAGCAGTACTTC
TRBJ1-4 - TRBV19 - CASSIGITEKLFF TGTGCCAGTAGTATAGGGATAACAGAAAAACTGTTTTTT
TRBJ1-1 - TRBV15 - CATSRDRSLNTEAFF TGTGCCACCAGCAGAGATCGGTCTTTGAACACTGAAGCTTTCTTT
TRBJ1-1 - TRBV14 TRBD1 CASSPRQGRNTEAFF TGTGCCAGCAGCCCCCGACAGGGGAGGAACACTGAAGCTTTCTTT
TRBJ1-1 - TRBV28 - CASSLAETEAFF TGTGCCAGCAGTTTGGCGGAGACTGAAGCTTTCTTT
TRBJ1-5 once TRBV29-1 TRBD1 CSVGQGWNQPQHF TGCAGCGTTGGACAGGGTTGGAATCAGCCCCAGCATTTT
TRBJ1-2 few TRBV5-1 - CASRDFPGYYGYTF TGCGCCAGCAGGGACTTTCCAGGATACTATGGCTACACCTTC
TRBJ2-7 - TRBV4-1 - CASSHVRVGREQYF TGCGCCAGCAGCCACGTCAGGGTGGGGAGAGAGCAGTACTTC
TRBJ2-3 - TRBV7-9 TRBD2 CASSQGLAGGGDTQYF TGTGCCAGCAGCCAGGGACTAGCGGGGGGTGGAGATACGCAGTATTTT
TRBJ1-4 - TRBV7-6 TRBD1 CASSWGQGHEKLFF TGTGCCAGCAGCTGGGGACAGGGGCATGAAAAACTGTTTTTT
TRBJ1-5 - TRBV28 TRBD1 CASRPQGGNQPQHF TGTGCCAGCAGACCACAGGGGGGCAATCAGCCCCAGCATTTT
TRBJ2-2 - TRBV28 TRBD1 CASSDTGAGTGELFF TGTGCCAGCAGCGATACAGGGGCGGGCACCGGGGAGCTGTTTTTT